The entry below describes one TCR beta chain. This receptor's antigen is unknown. Base qualities are not provided; no much larger clone lies one nucleotide away. Based on the germline V gene, the CDR1 and CDR2 sequences are SNHLY and FYNNEI. The CDR3 starts with the cysteine, ends with the phenylalanine, and has 15 residues. Just the 45-base CDR3 DNA is kept, in frame starting at base 1. The V end loses 4 bases and the J end loses 6 bases, and a stretch of 18 bases separates them. The sample belongs to a study of control samples from healthy donors and cancer patients (dated by TCRdb to between 2020 and 2021). Library preparation used the immunoSEQ multiplex PCR assay. TCRdb mirrors the immuneACCESS table, restricted to in-frame sequences. Some clones are absent from its copies; in checked studies, under half trace to an unresolved V gene, and the reason for the others is unknown. This sample comprises 75,000 to 100,000 clones, roughly 89% of them detected only once. Of the sample, around 2.8% is held by the ten largest clones.

This TCR derives from a human donor in good health. The donor label of this sample is uncertain. Rearrangement joined TRBV2 to TRBJ1-2; a weak D assignment points to TRBD1 (6 bases agree). The material sequenced was blood. The DNA reads as follows: TGTGCCAGCAGTGGCATGGGCAGGGGAAAGGATGGCTACACCTTC. Its translation reads: CASSGMGRGKDGYTF.